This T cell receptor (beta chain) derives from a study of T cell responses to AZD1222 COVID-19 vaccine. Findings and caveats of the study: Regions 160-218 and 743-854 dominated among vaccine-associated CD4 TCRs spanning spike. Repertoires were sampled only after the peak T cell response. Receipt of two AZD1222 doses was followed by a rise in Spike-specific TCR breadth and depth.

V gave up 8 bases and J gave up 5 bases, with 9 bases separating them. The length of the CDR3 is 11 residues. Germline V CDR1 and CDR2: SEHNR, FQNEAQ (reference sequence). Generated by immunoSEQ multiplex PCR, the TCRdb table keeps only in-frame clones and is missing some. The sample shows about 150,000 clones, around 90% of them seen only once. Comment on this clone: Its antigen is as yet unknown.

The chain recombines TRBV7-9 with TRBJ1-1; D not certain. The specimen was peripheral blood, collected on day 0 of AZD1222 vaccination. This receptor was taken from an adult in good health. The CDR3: CASSFATEAFF. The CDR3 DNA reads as TGTGCCAGCTCCTTCGCTACTGAAGCTTTCTTT.